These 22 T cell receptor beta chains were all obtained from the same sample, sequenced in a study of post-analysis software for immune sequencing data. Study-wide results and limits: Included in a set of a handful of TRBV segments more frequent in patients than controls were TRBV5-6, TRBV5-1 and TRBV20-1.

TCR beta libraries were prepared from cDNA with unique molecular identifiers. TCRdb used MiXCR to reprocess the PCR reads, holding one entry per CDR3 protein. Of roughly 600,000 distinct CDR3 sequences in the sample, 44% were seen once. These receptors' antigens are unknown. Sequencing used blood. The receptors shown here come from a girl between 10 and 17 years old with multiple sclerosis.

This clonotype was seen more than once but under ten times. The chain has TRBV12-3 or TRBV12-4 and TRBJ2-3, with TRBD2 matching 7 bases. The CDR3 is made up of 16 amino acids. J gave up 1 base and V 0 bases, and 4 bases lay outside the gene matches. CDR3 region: CASSLARTRGTDTQYF. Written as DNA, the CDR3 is TGTGCCAGCAGTTTAGCGAGGACTAGGGGCACAGATACGCAGTATTTT.

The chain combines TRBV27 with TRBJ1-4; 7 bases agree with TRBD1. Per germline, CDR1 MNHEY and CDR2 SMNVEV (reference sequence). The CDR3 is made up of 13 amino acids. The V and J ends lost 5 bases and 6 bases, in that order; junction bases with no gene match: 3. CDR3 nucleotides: TGTGCCAGCAGTCCGACAGGGTATGAAAAACTGTTTTTT. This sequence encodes CASSPTGYEKLFF.

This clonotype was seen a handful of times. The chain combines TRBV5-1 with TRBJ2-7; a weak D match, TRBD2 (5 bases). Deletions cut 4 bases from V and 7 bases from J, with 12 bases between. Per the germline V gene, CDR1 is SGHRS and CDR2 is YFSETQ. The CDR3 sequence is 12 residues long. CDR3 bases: TGCGCCAGCAGCCCCGGAGGCGGGGAGCAGTACTTC. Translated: CASSPGGGEQYF. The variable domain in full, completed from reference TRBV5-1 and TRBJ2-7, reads KAGVTQTPRYLIKTRGQQVTLSCSPISGHRSVSWYQQTPGQGLQFLFEYFSETQRNKGNFPGRFSGRQFSNSRSEMNVSTLELGDSALYLCASSPGGGEQYFGPGTRLTVT.

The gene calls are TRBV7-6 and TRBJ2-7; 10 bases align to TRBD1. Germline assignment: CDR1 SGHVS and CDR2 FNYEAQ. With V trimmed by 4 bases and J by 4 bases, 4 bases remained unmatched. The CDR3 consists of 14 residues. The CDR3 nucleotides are TGTGCCAGCAGCTCCGGGGGACAGGGGTACGAGCAGTACTTC. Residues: CASSSGGQGYEQYF. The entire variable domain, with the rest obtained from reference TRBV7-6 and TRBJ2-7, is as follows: GAGVSQSPRYKVTKRGQDVALRCDPISGHVSLYWYRQALGQGPEFLTYFNYEAQQDKSGLPNDRFSAERPEGSISTLTIQRTEQRDSAMYRCASSSGGQGYEQYFGPGTRLTVT.

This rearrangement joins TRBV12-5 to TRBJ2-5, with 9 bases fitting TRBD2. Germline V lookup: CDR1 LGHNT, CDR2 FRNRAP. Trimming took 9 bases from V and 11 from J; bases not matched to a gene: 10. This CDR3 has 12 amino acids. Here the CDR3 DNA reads TGTGCTAGCGGCCTGGCGGGGGGGGAGCAGTACTTC. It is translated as CASGLAGGEQYF. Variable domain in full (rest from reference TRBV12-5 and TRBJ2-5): DARVTQTPRHKVTEMGQEVTMRCQPILGHNTVFWYRQTMMQGLELLAYFRNRAPLDDSGMPKDRFSAEMPDATLATLKIQPSEPRDSAVYFCASGLAGGEQYFGPGTRLLVL.

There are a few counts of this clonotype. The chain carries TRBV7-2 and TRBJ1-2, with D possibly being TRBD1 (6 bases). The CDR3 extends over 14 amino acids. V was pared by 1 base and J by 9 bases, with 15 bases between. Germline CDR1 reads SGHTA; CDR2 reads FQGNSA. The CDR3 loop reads CASSLGQALGRYTF. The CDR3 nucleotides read TGTGCCAGCAGCTTAGGACAGGCCTTAGGGCGCTACACCTTC.

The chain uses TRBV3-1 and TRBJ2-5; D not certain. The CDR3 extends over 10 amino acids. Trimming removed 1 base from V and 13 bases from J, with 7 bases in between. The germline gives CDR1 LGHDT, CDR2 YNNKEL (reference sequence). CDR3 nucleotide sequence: TGTGCCAGCAGCCAAGGAGTCTTGTACTTC. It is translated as CASSQGVLYF.

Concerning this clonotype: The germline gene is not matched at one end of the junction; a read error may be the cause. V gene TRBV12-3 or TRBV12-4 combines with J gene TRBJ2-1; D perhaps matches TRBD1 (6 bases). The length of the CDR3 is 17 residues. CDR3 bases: TGTGCCAGCAGTTTCACCCGAAGGGGCAGGGGCTTTAATGTGCAGTTCTTC. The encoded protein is CASSFTRRGRGFNVQFF.

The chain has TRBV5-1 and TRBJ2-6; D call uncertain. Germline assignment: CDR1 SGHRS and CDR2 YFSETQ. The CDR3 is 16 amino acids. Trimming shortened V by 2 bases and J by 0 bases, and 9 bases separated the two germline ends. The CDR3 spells CASSLYTSSGANVLTF. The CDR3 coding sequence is TGCGCCAGCAGCTTATACACAAGCTCTGGGGCCAACGTCCTGACTTTC.

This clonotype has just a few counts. The CDR3 nucleotides read TGCAGTGCTGGACTGACCGGCGGTAGATCCTACAATGAGCAGTTCTTC. It translates to CSAGLTGGRSYNEQFF. This chain joins TRBV20-1 and TRBJ2-1, with TRBD2 as a possible D gene (5 bases). The V gene's germline CDR1 is DFQATT and CDR2 SNEGSKA (reference sequence). Trimming took off 5 bases at V and 1 base at J, with 18 bases between the two ends. CDR3 length: 16 amino acids.

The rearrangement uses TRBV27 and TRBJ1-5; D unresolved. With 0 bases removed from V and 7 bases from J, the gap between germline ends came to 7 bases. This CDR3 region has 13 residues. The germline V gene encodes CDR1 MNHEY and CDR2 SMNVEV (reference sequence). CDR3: CASSLSIRQPQHF. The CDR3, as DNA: TGTGCCAGCAGTTTATCGATTCGGCAGCCCCAGCATTTT.

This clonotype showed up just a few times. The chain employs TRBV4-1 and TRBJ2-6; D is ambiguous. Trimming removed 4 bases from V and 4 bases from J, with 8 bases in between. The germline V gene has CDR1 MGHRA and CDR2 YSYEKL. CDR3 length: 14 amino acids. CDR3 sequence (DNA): TGCGCCAGCAGCCTTTCCCGGGGGGCCAACGTCCTGACTTTC. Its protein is CASSLSRGANVLTF.

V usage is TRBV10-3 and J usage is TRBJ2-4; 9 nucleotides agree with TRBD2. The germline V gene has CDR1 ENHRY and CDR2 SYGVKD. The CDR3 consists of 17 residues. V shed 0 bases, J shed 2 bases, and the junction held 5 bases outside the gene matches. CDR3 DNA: TGTGCCATCAGTGAGTCAGCGGGAGGTCGGTCCAAAAACATTCAGTACTTC. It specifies CAISESAGGRSKNIQYF.

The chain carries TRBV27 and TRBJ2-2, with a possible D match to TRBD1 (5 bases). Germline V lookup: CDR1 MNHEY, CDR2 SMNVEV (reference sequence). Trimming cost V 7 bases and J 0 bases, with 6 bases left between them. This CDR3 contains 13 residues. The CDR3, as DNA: TGTGCCAGCACCAGGGCGAACACCGGGGAGCTGTTTTTT. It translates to CASTRANTGELFF.

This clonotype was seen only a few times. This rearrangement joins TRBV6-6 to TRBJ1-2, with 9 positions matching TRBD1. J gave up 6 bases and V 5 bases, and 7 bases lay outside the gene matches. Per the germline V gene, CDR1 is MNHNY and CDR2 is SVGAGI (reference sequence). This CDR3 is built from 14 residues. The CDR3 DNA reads TGTGCCAGCAGTCCCACAGGGGGCGGTCATGGCTACACCTTC. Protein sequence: CASSPTGGGHGYTF.

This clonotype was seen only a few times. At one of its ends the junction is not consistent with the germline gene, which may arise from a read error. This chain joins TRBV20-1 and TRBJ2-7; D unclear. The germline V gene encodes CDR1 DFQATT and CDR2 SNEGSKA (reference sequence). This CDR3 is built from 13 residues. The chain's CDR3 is CSVRDPSSYEQYF. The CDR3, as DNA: TGCAGTGTTAGAGATCCGAGCTCCTACGAGCAGTACTTC.

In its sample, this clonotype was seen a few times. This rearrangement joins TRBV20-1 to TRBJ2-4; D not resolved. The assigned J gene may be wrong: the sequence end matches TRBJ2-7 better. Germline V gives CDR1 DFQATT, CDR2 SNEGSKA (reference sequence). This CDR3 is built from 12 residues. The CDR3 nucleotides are TGCAGTGCTAGAGGCGTTACCTACGAGCAGTACTTC. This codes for CSARGVTYEQYF.

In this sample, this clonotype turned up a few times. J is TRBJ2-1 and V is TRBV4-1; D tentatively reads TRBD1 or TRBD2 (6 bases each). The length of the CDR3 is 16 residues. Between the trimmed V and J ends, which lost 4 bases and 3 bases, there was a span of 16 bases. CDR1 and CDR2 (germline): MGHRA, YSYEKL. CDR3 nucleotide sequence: TGCGCCAGCAGCCCCGAGGGGGGCGGCGGCTACAATGAGCAGTTCTTC. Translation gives CASSPEGGGGYNEQFF.

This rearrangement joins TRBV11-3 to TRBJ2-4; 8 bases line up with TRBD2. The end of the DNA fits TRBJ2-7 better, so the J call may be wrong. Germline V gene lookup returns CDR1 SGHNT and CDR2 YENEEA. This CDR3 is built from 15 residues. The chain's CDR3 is CASSLESGGLYEQYF. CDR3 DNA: TGTGCCAGCAGCTTAGAAAGCGGGGGTCTCTACGAGCAGTACTTC.

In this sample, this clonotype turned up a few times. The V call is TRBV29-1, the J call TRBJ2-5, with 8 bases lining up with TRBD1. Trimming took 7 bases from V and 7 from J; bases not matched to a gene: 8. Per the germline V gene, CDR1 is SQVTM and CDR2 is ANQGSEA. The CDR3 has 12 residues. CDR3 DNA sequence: TGCAGCGAGTTACAGGGGGAAGGGACCCAGTACTTC. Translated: CSELQGEGTQYF.

The CDR3: CASSSGLAGYYNEQFF. The CDR3 region has the DNA TGTGCCAGCAGTTCGGGACTAGCGGGATACTACAATGAGCAGTTCTTC. J is TRBJ2-1 and V is TRBV6-6; 13 positions agree with TRBD2. V trimming: 4 bases; J trimming: 3 bases; junction bases outside the gene matches: 3. CDR1 is MNHNY and CDR2 is SVGAGI in the germline V gene (reference sequence). The CDR3 is 16 amino acids.

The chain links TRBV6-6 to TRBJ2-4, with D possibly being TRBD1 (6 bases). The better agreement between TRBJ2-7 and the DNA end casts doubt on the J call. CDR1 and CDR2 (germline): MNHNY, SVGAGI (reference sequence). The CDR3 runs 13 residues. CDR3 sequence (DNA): TGTGCCAGCGAGGGGACAAACACCTACGAGCAGTACTTC. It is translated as CASEGTNTYEQYF.